This T cell receptor beta chain originates from a study of blood T cells in healthy people across ages. Overall study results and limits: Getting older went along with TCR beta diversity per million T cells dropping roughly linearly. With donor CMV status unknown, expanded clonotype changes were possibly confounded.

Approximately 9 milliliters of peripheral blood were drawn from each donor into EDTA-treated tubes. Every sample gave at least 5.5 micrograms of total RNA when it was extracted. V lost 2 bases, J lost 8 bases, and 5 bases stayed unmatched. Germline lookup yields CDR1 SEHNR and CDR2 FQNEAQ (reference sequence). The CDR3 runs to 15 residues. The authors ran a second PCR of roughly 6 to 11 cycles using a sample-barcoded 5' primer and a J-beta primer mix. TCRdb independently ran MiXCR on the 5' RACE reads; one entry per CDR3 protein. The data show about 970,000 distinct CDR3 sequences, approximately 50% seen once. This clonotype was observed a few times. Its cognate antigen is unknown.

The source is a woman aged 55-69 years in good health. The sample comprised blood. V and J are TRBV7-9 and TRBJ2-1, with 11 positions matching TRBD2. As DNA, the CDR3 is TGTGCCAGCAGCTTACCTAGCGGGAGGCGACATGAGCAGTTCTTC. Amino acid sequence: CASSLPSGRRHEQFF.